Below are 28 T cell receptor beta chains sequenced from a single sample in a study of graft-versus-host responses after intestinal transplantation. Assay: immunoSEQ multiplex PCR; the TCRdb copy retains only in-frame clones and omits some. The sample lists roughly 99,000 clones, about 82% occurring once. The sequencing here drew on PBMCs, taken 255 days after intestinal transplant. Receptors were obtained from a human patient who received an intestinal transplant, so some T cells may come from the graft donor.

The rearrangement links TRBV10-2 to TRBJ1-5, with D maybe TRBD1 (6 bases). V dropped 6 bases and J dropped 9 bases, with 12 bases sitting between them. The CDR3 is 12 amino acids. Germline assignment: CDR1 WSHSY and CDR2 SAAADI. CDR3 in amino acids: CASSSNRVPQHF. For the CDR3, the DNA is TGCGCCAGCAGCTCCAACAGGGTGCCCCAGCATTTT.

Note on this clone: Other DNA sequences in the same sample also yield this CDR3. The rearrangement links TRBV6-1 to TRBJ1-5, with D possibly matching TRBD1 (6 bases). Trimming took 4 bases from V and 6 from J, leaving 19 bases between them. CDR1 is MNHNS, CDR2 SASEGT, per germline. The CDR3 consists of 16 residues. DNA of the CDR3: TGTGCCAGCAGTGCGCTTTCGGGGGGCGGGGGTCAGCCCCAGCATTTT. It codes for CASSALSGGGGQPQHF.

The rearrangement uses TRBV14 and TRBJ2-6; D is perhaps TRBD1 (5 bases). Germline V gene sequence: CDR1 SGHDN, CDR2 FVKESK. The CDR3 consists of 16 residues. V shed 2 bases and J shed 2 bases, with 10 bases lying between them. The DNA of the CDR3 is TGTGCCAGCAGCCAATCAGGGTCCCCTGGGGCCAACGTCCTGACTTTC. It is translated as CASSQSGSPGANVLTF. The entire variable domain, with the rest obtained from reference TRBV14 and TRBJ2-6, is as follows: EAGVTQFPSHSVIEKGQTVTLRCDPISGHDNLYWYRRVMGKEIKFLLHFVKESKQDESGMPNNRFLAERTGGTYSTLKVQPAELEDSGVYFCASSQSGSPGANVLTFGAGSRLTVL.

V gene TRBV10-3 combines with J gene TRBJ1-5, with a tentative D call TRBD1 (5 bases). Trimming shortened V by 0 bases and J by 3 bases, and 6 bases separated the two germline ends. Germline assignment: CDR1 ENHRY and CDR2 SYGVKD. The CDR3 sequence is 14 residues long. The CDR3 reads CAISESGLNQPQHF. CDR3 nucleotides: TGTGCCATCAGTGAGTCGGGACTCAATCAGCCCCAGCATTTT.

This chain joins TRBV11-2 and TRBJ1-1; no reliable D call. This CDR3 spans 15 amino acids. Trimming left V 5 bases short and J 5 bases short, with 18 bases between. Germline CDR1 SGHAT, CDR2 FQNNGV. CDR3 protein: CASSPPLGHETEAFF. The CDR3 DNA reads TGTGCCAGCAGCCCTCCATTGGGTCATGAGACTGAAGCTTTCTTT.

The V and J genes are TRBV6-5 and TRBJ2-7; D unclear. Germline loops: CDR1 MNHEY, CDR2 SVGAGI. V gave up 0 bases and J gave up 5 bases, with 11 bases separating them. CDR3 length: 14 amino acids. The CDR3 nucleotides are TGTGCCAGCAGTTACTCGAGTGAAAGGGACGAGCAGTACTTC. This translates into CASSYSSERDEQYF.

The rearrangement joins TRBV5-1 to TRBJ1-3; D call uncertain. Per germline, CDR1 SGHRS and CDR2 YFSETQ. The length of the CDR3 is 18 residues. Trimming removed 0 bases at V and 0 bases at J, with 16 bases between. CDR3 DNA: TGCGCCAGCAGCTTGGGATTGTCCGTAGGAAGCTCTGGAAACACCATATATTTT. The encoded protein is CASSLGLSVGSSGNTIYF.

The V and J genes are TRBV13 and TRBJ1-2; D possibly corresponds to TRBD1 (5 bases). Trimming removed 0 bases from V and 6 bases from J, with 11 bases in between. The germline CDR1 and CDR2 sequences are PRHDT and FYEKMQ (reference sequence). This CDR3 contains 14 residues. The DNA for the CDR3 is TGTGCCAGCAGCTTAGGTGGGGCGTTGGATGGCTACACCTTC. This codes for CASSLGGALDGYTF.

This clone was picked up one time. The chain's CDR3 is CASSTFHRGGSYEQYF. Written as DNA, the CDR3 is TGTGCCAGTAGTACCTTTCACAGGGGAGGCTCCTACGAGCAGTACTTC. The chain couples TRBV19 to TRBJ2-7; tentatively, D is TRBD1 (7 bases). The CDR3 consists of 16 residues. CDR1 and CDR2 from the germline V gene are LNHDA and SQIVND (reference sequence). The ends were cut back, 4 bases at V and 0 bases at J, with 16 bases in the middle. Using reference TRBV19 and TRBJ2-7 for the parts outside the CDR3, the full variable domain is DGGITQSPKYLFRKEGQNVTLSCEQNLNHDAMYWYRQDPGQGLRLIYYSQIVNDFQKGDIAEGYSVSREKKESFPLTVTSAQKNPTAFYLCASSTFHRGGSYEQYFGPGTRLTVT.

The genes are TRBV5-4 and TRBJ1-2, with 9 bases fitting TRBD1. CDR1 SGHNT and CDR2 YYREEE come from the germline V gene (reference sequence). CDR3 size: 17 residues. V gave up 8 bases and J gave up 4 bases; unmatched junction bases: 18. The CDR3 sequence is CASRGQGNPPSGYGYTF. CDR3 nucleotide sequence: TGTGCCAGTCGGGGACAGGGCAATCCCCCCAGTGGCTATGGCTACACCTTC.

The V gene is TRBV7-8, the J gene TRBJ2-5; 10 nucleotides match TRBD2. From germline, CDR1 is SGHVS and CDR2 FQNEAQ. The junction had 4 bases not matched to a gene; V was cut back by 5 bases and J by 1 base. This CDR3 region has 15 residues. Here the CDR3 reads CASSPRTSGQETQYF. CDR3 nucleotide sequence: TGTGCCAGCAGCCCGCGGACTAGCGGCCAAGAGACCCAGTACTTC.

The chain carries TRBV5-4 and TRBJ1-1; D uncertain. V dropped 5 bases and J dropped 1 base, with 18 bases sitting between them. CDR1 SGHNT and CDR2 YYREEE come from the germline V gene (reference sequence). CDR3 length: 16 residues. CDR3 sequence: CASRPNSVRPNTEAFF. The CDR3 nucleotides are TGTGCCAGCAGACCGAATAGCGTCCGTCCGAACACTGAAGCTTTCTTT.

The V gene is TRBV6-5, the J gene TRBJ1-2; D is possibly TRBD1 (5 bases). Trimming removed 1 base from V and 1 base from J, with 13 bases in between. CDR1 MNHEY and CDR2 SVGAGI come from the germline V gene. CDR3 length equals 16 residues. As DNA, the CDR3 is TGTGCCAGCAGTTACTTCCCGACAGATTATAACTATGGCTACACCTTC. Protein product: CASSYFPTDYNYGYTF.

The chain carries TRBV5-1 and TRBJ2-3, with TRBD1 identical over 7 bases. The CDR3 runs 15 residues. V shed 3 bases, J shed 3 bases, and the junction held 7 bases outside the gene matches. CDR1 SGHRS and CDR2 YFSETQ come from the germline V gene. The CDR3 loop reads CASSSITGETDTQYF. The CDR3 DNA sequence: TGCGCCAGCAGCTCCATAACAGGGGAAACAGATACGCAGTATTTT.

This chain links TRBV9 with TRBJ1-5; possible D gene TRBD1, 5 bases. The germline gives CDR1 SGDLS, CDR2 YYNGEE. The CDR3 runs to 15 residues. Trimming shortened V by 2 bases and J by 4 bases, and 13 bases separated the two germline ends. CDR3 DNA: TGTGCCAGCAGCGTCTCCGGGACTTCTAATCAGCCCCAGCATTTT. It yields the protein CASSVSGTSNQPQHF.

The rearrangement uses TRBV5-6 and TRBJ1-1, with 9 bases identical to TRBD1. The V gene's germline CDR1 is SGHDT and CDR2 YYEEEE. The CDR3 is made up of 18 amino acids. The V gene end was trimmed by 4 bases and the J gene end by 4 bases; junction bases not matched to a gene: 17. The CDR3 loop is CASSLKVGTGSAGTEAFF. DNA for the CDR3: TGTGCCAGCAGCCTGAAAGTTGGGACAGGGAGTGCGGGCACTGAAGCTTTCTTT.

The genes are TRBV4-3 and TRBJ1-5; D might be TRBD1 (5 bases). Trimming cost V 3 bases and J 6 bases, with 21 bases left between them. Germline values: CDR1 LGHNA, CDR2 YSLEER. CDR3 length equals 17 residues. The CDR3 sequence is CASSQILGGEIGQPQHF. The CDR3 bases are TGCGCCAGCAGCCAGATCCTGGGGGGGGAAATTGGTCAGCCCCAGCATTTT.

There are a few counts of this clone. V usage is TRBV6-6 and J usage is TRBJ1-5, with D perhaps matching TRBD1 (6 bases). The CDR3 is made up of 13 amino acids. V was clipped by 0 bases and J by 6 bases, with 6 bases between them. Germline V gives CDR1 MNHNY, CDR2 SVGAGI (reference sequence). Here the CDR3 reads CASSYSGAQPQHF. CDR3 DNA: TGTGCCAGCAGTTACTCGGGGGCTCAGCCCCAGCATTTT.

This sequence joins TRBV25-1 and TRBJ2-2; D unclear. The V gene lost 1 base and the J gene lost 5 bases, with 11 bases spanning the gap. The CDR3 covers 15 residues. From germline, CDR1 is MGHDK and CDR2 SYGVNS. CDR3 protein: CASSESPVGTGELFF. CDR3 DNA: TGTGCCAGCAGTGAATCACCTGTCGGGACCGGGGAGCTGTTTTTT.

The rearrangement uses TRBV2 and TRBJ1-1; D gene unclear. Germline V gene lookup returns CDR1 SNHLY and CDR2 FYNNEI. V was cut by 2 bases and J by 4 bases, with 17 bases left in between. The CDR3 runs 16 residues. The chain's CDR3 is CASSELFLALGTEAFF. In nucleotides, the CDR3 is TGTGCCAGCAGTGAACTCTTCCTGGCGTTGGGCACTGAAGCTTTCTTT.

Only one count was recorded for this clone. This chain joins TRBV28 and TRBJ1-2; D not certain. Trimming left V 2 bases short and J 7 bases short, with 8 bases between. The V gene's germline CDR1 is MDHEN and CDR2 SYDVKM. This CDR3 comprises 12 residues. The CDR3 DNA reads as TGTGCCAGCAGTTTACCCGGGGTTGGCTACACCTTC. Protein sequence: CASSLPGVGYTF.

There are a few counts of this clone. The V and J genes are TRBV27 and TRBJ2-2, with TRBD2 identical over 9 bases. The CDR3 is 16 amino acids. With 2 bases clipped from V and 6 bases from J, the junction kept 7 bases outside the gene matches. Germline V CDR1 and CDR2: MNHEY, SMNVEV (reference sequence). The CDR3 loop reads CASSLGTSPLAGELFF. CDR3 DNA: TGTGCCAGCAGTTTAGGGACTAGCCCCCTCGCCGGGGAGCTGTTTTTT.

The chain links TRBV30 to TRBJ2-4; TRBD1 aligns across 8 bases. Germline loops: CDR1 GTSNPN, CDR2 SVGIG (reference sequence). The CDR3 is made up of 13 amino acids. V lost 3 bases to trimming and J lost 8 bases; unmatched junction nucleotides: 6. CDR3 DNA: TGTGCCTGGAGGAATACAGGGGGTTACATTCAGTACTTC. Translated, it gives CAWRNTGGYIQYF.

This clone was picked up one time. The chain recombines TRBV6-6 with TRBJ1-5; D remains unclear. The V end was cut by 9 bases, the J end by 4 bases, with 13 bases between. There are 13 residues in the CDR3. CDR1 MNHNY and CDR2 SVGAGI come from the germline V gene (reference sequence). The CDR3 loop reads CASCPGSNQPQHF. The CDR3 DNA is TGTGCCAGTTGCCCTGGGAGTAATCAGCCCCAGCATTTT.

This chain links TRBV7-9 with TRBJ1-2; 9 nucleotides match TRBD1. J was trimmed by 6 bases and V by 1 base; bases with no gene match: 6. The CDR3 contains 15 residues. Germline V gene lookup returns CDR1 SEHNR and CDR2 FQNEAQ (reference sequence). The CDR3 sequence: CASSLVGQGSDGYTF. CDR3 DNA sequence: TGTGCCAGCAGCTTAGTAGGACAGGGGTCCGATGGCTACACCTTC.

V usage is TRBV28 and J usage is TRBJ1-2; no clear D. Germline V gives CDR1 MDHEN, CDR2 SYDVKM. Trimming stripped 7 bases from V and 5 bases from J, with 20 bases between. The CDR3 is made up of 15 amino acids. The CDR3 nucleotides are TGTGCCAGCAAGACTTTCCCATTCGGAGAATATGGCTACACCTTC. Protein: CASKTFPFGEYGYTF.

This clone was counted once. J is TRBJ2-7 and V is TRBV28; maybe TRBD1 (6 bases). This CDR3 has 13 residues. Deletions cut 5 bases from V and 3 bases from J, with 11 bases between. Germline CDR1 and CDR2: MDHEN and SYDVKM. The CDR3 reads CASSRTEYYEQYF. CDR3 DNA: TGTGCCAGCAGTCGGACAGAATACTACGAGCAGTACTTC.

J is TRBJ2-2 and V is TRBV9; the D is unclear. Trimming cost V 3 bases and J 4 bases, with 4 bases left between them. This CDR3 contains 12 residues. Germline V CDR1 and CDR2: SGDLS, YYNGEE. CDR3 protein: CASSGSTGELFF. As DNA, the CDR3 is TGTGCCAGCAGCGGGAGCACCGGGGAGCTGTTTTTT.